The 11 T cell receptor beta chains presented below share a single source sample, sequenced in a study of T cells after yellow fever vaccination. TCRdb reanalysed the 5' RACE reads using MiXCR and keeps one entry per CDR3 protein. The repertoire holds hundreds of thousands of distinct CDR3 sequences, with roughly 6.1% as singletons. This specimen consisted of PBMCs, obtained 5 days after the yellow fever booster vaccination. These receptor sequences come from a man in his thirties or forties who received the YFV17D yellow fever vaccine.

This clonotype showed up many times. This rearrangement joins TRBV7-3 to TRBJ2-3; D not certain. This CDR3 is built from 16 residues. With 0 bases removed from V and 2 bases from J, the gap between germline ends came to 12 bases. Germline V gene lookup returns CDR1 SGHTA and CDR2 FQGTGA. The CDR3 DNA reads as TGTGCCAGCAGCTTAACGGGCCAGCTTTACACAGATACGCAGTATTTT. This encodes CASSLTGQLYTDTQYF.

This clonotype was counted a few times. The chain links TRBV12-3 or TRBV12-4 to TRBJ2-7, with 9 positions matching TRBD1. The CDR3 is 14 amino acids. The ends lost 6 bases at V and 5 bases at J; junction bases unmatched: 8. The CDR3: CASSRGTGSHEQYF. DNA for the CDR3: TGTGCCAGCAGCCGGGGGACAGGGTCCCACGAGCAGTACTTC.

The J gene is TRBJ1-3, the V gene TRBV4-3; D might be TRBD1 (5 bases). This CDR3 spans 15 amino acids. CDR1 is LGHNA and CDR2 is YSLEER in the germline V gene. V was shortened by 3 bases and J by 2 bases, with 11 bases between the two germline ends. The CDR3 nucleotides are TGCGCCAGCAGCCATGGGCAAGGGGCTGGAAACACCATATATTTT. Translation: CASSHGQGAGNTIYF.

This clonotype occurred many times. The rearrangement links TRBV5-5 to TRBJ2-3, with D uncertain. Germline CDR1 reads SGHKS; CDR2 reads YYEKEE (reference sequence). Trimming pared 4 bases from V and 2 bases from J, leaving 14 bases between. The CDR3 covers 15 residues. The CDR3 nucleotides are TGTGCCAGCAGCGTAGTCAGAAGTCACACAGATACGCAGTATTTT. Translating gives CASSVVRSHTDTQYF. Based on the CDR3 plus reference TRBV5-5 and TRBJ2-3, the full variable domain is DAGVTQSPTHLIKTRGQQVTLRCSPISGHKSVSWYQQVLGQGPQFIFQYYEKEERGRGNFPDRFSARQFPNYSSELNVNALLLGDSALYLCASSVVRSHTDTQYFGPGTRLTVL.

The rearrangement links TRBV2 to TRBJ2-2, with no clear D. CDR3 length: 15 residues. The germline gives CDR1 SNHLY, CDR2 FYNNEI. V lost 4 bases and J 7 bases, leaving 16 bases between the germline ends. This chain's CDR3 is CASSVNGPQYGELFF. Written as DNA, the CDR3 is TGTGCCAGCAGTGTCAACGGGCCTCAGTACGGGGAGCTGTTTTTT.

The rearrangement uses TRBV9 and TRBJ2-1; D is uncertain. Germline CDR1 is SGDLS and CDR2 is YYNGEE. This CDR3 comprises 14 residues. Between the trimmed V and J ends, which lost 6 bases and 7 bases, there was a span of 17 bases. The DNA of the CDR3 is TGTGCCAGCATGGTGTCTTTCAATGGGAATGAGCAGTTCTTC. It codes for CASMVSFNGNEQFF.

This clonotype was counted at least ten times. The chain uses TRBV9 and TRBJ2-2; D remains unclear. CDR1 is SGDLS and CDR2 is YYNGEE in the germline V gene. Trimming pared 4 bases from V and 1 base from J, leaving 11 bases between. This CDR3 has 15 residues. This CDR3 is CASSKRTENTGELFF. CDR3 DNA sequence: TGTGCCAGCAGCAAACGGACGGAGAACACCGGGGAGCTGTTTTTT.

This clonotype was counted only a few times. This rearrangement joins TRBV5-1 to TRBJ2-7; 8 nucleotides match TRBD1. The germline V gene encodes CDR1 SGHRS and CDR2 YFSETQ. J gave up 2 bases and V 2 bases, and 6 bases lay outside the gene matches. The CDR3 is 15 amino acids. For the CDR3, the DNA is TGCGCCAGCAGCTTAGACTCAGGGGGCACCTACGAGCAGTACTTC. Translating it yields CASSLDSGGTYEQYF.

As to this clonotype: A much larger clonotype is one base distant, so this may be a read error. This chain links TRBV28 with TRBJ1-1, with no clear D. V was cut by 2 bases and J by 5 bases, with 12 bases left in between. Germline assignment: CDR1 MDHEN and CDR2 SYDVKM. This CDR3 is built from 14 residues. The CDR3 DNA sequence: TGTGCCAGCAGTTTAGATAGGCTTGATACTGAAGCTTTCTTT. Protein: CASSLDRLDTEAFF.

This clonotype showed up many times. The chain has TRBV29-1 and TRBJ1-1, with TRBD1 as a possible D gene (5 bases). This CDR3 contains 16 residues. Germline CDR1 and CDR2: SQVTM and ANQGSEA. The V end was cut by 8 bases, the J end by 1 base, with 23 bases between. For the CDR3, the DNA is TGCAGCTCATTGCGGTGGGACGGGGAGAAGAACACTGAAGCTTTCTTT. This sequence encodes CSSLRWDGEKNTEAFF.

This clonotype was counted only a few times. The chain uses TRBV28 and TRBJ2-7; D remains unclear. Germline CDR1 is MDHEN and CDR2 is SYDVKM. The germline V and J ends were trimmed by 4 bases and 4 bases, with 11 bases remaining between them. The CDR3 extends over 13 amino acids. The CDR3 DNA reads as TGTGCCAGCAGTTATTCCTACGGATACGAGCAGTACTTC. Translated: CASSYSYGYEQYF.